This T cell receptor beta chain was observed in a study of PD-1 blockade in mismatch repair-deficient tumors. Study-level information: Patients had approximately 12 mismatch repair-deficient cancer types, all previously treated and progressing.

Details on this clone: Its antigen remains unknown.

Study outcomes and limitations: Tumor-resident clones, often absent from pretreatment blood, expanded after pembrolizumab and then contracted.

Mismatch repair deficiency was confirmed in all patients, by PCR or immunohistochemistry. The TCR-sequenced patients were a few responders to pembrolizumab. Generated by immunoSEQ multiplex PCR, the TCRdb table keeps only in-frame clones and is missing some. The repertoire holds some 130,000 clones, with about nine tenths as singletons. V was clipped by 10 bases and J by 0 bases, with 19 bases between them. Germline values: CDR1 SEHNR, CDR2 FQNEAQ (reference sequence). This CDR3 has 16 amino acids. The clonotype comes from an adult with mismatch repair-deficient cancer. The starting material was peripheral blood, obtained just over 70 weeks after starting pembrolizumab. This rearrangement joins TRBV7-9 to TRBJ1-3; D ambiguous. CDR3 DNA sequence: TGTGCCACCCTCACCCCCGACCTGCGCTCTGGAAACACCATATATTTT. It yields the protein CATLTPDLRSGNTIYF.